This TCR beta chain was recorded in a study of cytomegalovirus exposure and HLA in healthy donors. Study findings and constraints: The CMV antigen specificity of a few CMV-associated chains was confirmed through in vitro analysis. TCR beta V segments were, for the most part, productive about 87% or about 30% of the time in an earlier analysis. HLA allele associations emerged for 17,000 or so TCR beta sequences in a later analysis, at 0.05 false discovery rate.

A multiplex PCR was run with 60 Vbeta primers and 13 Jbeta primers. The repertoire was sequenced with immunoSEQ multiplex PCR; TCRdb's copy has only in-frame clones and lacks some. Its clone listing holds about 160,000 clones. The CDR3 runs to 15 residues. Germline values: CDR1 KGHSH, CDR2 LQKENI. V shed 3 bases and J shed 6 bases, with 17 bases lying between them. Points on this clone: Its antigen remains unidentified.

The clonotype originates from a man aged 30 to 45 in good health and CMV-seronegative. The source material was PBMCs. This chain uses TRBV18 with TRBJ1-2, with a tentative D call TRBD1 (5 bases). CDR3 in DNA: TGTGCCAGCTCACCCTATGACAGCGACGCCCATGGCTACACCTTC. This encodes CASSPYDSDAHGYTF.